These T cell receptor beta chains were read from a single sample in a study of Graves' ophthalmopathy and Graves' hyperthyroidism. TCRdb reprocessed the multiplex PCR reads with MiXCR, giving one entry per CDR3 protein. In the table there are more than 150,000 distinct CDR3 sequences, over 35% of which are singletons. The sequenced material came from peripheral blood. These receptors originate from a woman aged 35 to 49 with Graves' ophthalmopathy. CDR3s include the opening cysteine and the closing phenylalanine or tryptophan. A D gene is named only where the DNA matches it firmly. Expanded clones are given a class, and other clones once, few, many or no size at all.

len,abundance,j_gene,d_gene,v_gene,CDR3nt,CDR3aa
14,many,TRBJ1-2,.,TRBV6-5,TGTGCCAGCAGTTACTCTCCCAGTCTGAGCGGCTACACCTTC,CASSYSPSLSGYTF
16,many,TRBJ1-1,.,TRBV7-3,TGTGCCAGCAGCTCCGGGCCGGCAAGGTTGGGCACTGAAGCTTTCTTT,CASSSGPARLGTEAFF
14,.,TRBJ2-5,.,TRBV7-8,TGTGCCAGCAGCTTAAAGGCCCGGGAAGAGACCCAGTACTTC,CASSLKAREETQYF
15,.,TRBJ1-2,.,TRBV24-1,TGTGCCACCCAAGCGACAGGACAAATTAACTATGGCTACACCTTC,CATQATGQINYGYTF
14,.,TRBJ1-3,.,TRBV6-2/TRBV6-3,TGTGCCAGCAGCCCGCGATTCTCTGGAAACACCATATATTTT,CASSPRFSGNTIYF
15,many,TRBJ1-1,.,TRBV28,TGTGCCAGCAGTTCCAGTTCATACAGGAACCAAGAAGCTTTCTTT,CASSSSSYRNQEAFF
14,.,TRBJ1-5,.,TRBV5-1,TGCGCCAGCAGCTTGGAGCTATCTGGTCAGCCCCAGCATTTT,CASSLELSGQPQHF
11,many,TRBJ2-7,.,TRBV20-1,TGCAGTGCTAAGGGCGAGGTAGAGCAGTACTTC,CSAKGEVEQYF
15,many,TRBJ1-1,.,TRBV20-1,TGCAGTGCCACCAATCGGCCGGCAACGAACACTGAAGCTTTCTTT,CSATNRPATNTEAFF
14,.,TRBJ1-1,TRBD1,TRBV5-1,TGCGCCAGCAGCTTCCGGGACAGTTCCACTGAAGCTTTCTTT,CASSFRDSSTEAFF
13,few,TRBJ2-7,TRBD2,TRBV20-1,TGCAGTGCTAGAGGGAGGCGGGAGTACGAGCAGTACTTC,CSARGRREYEQYF
14,once,TRBJ1-6,.,TRBV6-1,TGTGCCAGCAGACAACAGGGCTATAATTCACCCCTCCACTTT,CASRQQGYNSPLHF
14,.,TRBJ2-7,TRBD1,TRBV12-3/TRBV12-4,TGTGCCAGCAGTCCCGGGACAGTCGTCTACGAGCAGTACTTC,CASSPGTVVYEQYF
15,.,TRBJ2-7,.,TRBV6-1,TGTGCCAGCAAGGGGACGGGACGGACGGTCGGAGAGCAGTACTTC,CASKGTGRTVGEQYF
16,many,TRBJ1-5,.,TRBV19,TGTGCCAGTAGTATTCTAGCCCTCGGCAGCAATCAGCCCCAGCATTTT,CASSILALGSNQPQHF
13,.,TRBJ1-2,.,TRBV7-2,TGTGCCAGCAGCTTATCGGAACGCTCTGGCTACACCTTC,CASSLSERSGYTF
13,many,TRBJ1-5,.,TRBV7-2,TGTGCCAGCAGCTTAGCTCGGGGGAGGTCCCAGCATTTT,CASSLARGRSQHF
14,medium-sized,TRBJ2-7,.,TRBV7-8,TGTGCCAGCAGCTGGGGTGCAGGGTTCTACGAGCAGTACTTC,CASSWGAGFYEQYF
15,many,TRBJ1-1,TRBD1,TRBV7-2,TGTGCCAGCAGCCAGAGGACAGGGTTGAACACTGAAGCTTTCTTT,CASSQRTGLNTEAFF
15,few,TRBJ1-1,.,TRBV12-3/TRBV12-4,TGTGCCAGCACCATCAAGGGGTTTGGAGGCACTGAAGCTTTCTTT,CASTIKGFGGTEAFF
15,once,TRBJ1-1,.,TRBV7-9,TGTGCCAGCAAACCGGGAGTAAGGGATAGCACTGAAGCTTTCTTT,CASKPGVRDSTEAFF
17,many,TRBJ2-6,TRBD1,TRBV6-5,TGTGCCAGCAGTTCGGACAGGGATTACTCTGGGGCCAACGTCCTGACTTTC,CASSSDRDYSGANVLTF
13,.,TRBJ2-4,.,TRBV6-5,TGTGCCAGCAGTCTCGGGACCCGACGTTCTCAGTACTTC,CASSLGTRRSQYF
16,many,TRBJ2-2,TRBD2,TRBV11-2,TGTGCCAGCAGCTTAGGCCTAGCGGGAGAGGCCGGGGAGCTGTTTTTT,CASSLGLAGEAGELFF
14,.,TRBJ2-5,.,TRBV24-1,TGTGCCACCAGTGATTCTCACCCAATGGAGACCCAGTACTTC,CATSDSHPMETQYF
14,.,TRBJ1-5,.,TRBV6-1,TGTGCCAGCAGCTCCCAGGTTTTTCATCAGCCCCAGCATTTT,CASSSQVFHQPQHF
15,.,TRBJ1-5,.,TRBV6-1,TGTGCCAGCAGTGAAGGGGCAGGGAATATTAGGCCCCAGCATTTT,CASSEGAGNIRPQHF
15,once,TRBJ2-7,TRBD1,TRBV28,TGTGCCAGCAGTTTGGGGGGACAGGTAAACTACGAGCAGTACTTC,CASSLGGQVNYEQYF
11,.,TRBJ1-1,.,TRBV12-5,TGTGCTAGTGCCCACTCGGGGCGAGCTTTCTTT,CASAHSGRAFF
21,.,TRBJ2-4,.,TRBV6-2/TRBV6-3,TGTGCCAGCAGTTACCCAGTTACAGGAAACTGGGGAAGTCTAGCCAAAAACATTCAGTACTTC,CASSYPVTGNWGSLAKNIQYF
15,.,TRBJ2-2,.,TRBV5-1,TGCGCCAGCAGCTTGCGACAGCCGAACACCGGGGAGCTGTTTTTT,CASSLRQPNTGELFF
11,few,TRBJ2-5,.,TRBV6-5,TGTGCCAGCAGTTCCGAAGAGACCCAGTACTTC,CASSSEETQYF
15,.,TRBJ1-1,.,TRBV12-3/TRBV12-4,TGTGCCAGCAGTTTAGGGGTAGCTATGAACACTGAAGCTTTCTTT,CASSLGVAMNTEAFF
17,many,TRBJ1-1,.,TRBV7-8,TGTGCCAGCAGCTTTTGGGGTCCGGAGACCAAAAACACTGAAGCTTTCTTT,CASSFWGPETKNTEAFF
15,few,TRBJ1-6,TRBD1,TRBV6-1,TGTGCCAGCGCCTCGGACAGGGGCCTTGGGATGCCCCTCCACTTT,CASASDRGLGMPLHF
15,.,TRBJ1-6,.,TRBV7-2,TGTGCCAGCAGCTTAGCGCAAGGGGCTCATTCACCCCTCCACTTT,CASSLAQGAHSPLHF
14,many,TRBJ2-7,TRBD1,TRBV24-1,TGTGCCACCAGTGACGCACAGGGGTCCCACGAGCAGTACTTC,CATSDAQGSHEQYF
16,.,TRBJ2-2,.,TRBV11-2,TGTGCCAGCAGGACCCTCCAGGGGGGAGACACCGGGGAGCTGTTTTTT,CASRTLQGGDTGELFF
13,few,TRBJ1-1,.,TRBV6-2/TRBV6-3,TGTGCCAGCAGGAGAACGATGAACACTGAAGCTTTCTTT,CASRRTMNTEAFF
14,.,TRBJ1-3,.,TRBV7-2,TGTGCCAGCAGAACCAAGGCCCCTGGAAACACCATATATTTT,CASRTKAPGNTIYF